The rows below give T cell receptor beta chains drawn from one sample of a study of beta chain features in type 1 diabetes. Clones were sequenced by immunoSEQ multiplex PCR, and TCRdb holds only the in-frame ones, with some missing. The table has roughly 150,000 clones, approximately 9.1% seen once; the top ten hold 2% to 3%. The source material was central memory CD4+ T cells from blood. The receptors were gathered from a young woman in good health. CDR3s include the opening cysteine and the closing phenylalanine or tryptophan. D genes are given only for firm matches. Size tells how often a clone was seen (once, few, many) or the class of an expanded clone, and some rows leave it out.

d_call	v_call	j_call	clone_size	cdr3_nt	cdr3_aa
TRBD2	TRBV4-1	TRBJ2-5	once	TGCGCCAGCAGCCAAGGAAGCCCAGCGGGGGGGCAAGAGACCCAGTACTTC	CASSQGSPAGGQETQYF
TRBD2	TRBV6-5	TRBJ2-1	few	TGTGCCAGCAGTTCAGCGGGAGGGCCCCACAATGAGCAGTTCTTC	CASSSAGGPHNEQFF
NA	TRBV9	TRBJ1-1	few	TGTGCCAGCAGCGTAGTGGCGGGGTTTGGTGAAGCTTTCTTT	CASSVVAGFGEAFF
NA	TRBV2	TRBJ1-2	NA	TGTGCCAGCAGTGATCTTTGGTCAGACTATGGCTACACCTTC	CASSDLWSDYGYTF
NA	TRBV11-3	TRBJ2-5	NA	TGTGCCAGCAGCTTAGATAGCAGCCAAGAGACCCAGTACTTC	CASSLDSSQETQYF
NA	TRBV4-3	TRBJ2-1	NA	TGCGCCAGCAGCCAAGAGGGGGGAAGGGGCAATGAGCAGTTCTTC	CASSQEGGRGNEQFF
NA	TRBV2	TRBJ2-7	few	TGTGCCAGCAGTGAGGGCAATATCGGCGAGCAGTACTTC	CASSEGNIGEQYF
TRBD1	TRBV18	TRBJ1-2	many	TGTGCCAGCTCCCGTACGGGACAGGGTTCCGCGGGCTACACCTTC	CASSRTGQGSAGYTF
NA	TRBV6-1	TRBJ1-2	few	TGTGCCAGCAGTGCCATTCAAACTTATGGCTACACCTTC	CASSAIQTYGYTF
NA	TRBV4-3	TRBJ2-2	NA	TGCGCCAGCAGCCAAGAGGGGGGGCGTACCGGGGAGCTGTTTTTT	CASSQEGGRTGELFF
TRBD1	TRBV5-1	TRBJ1-1	NA	TGCGCCAGCAGCAACAGCCCCCAGGGGGACACTGAAGCTTTCTTT	CASSNSPQGDTEAFF
NA	TRBV15	TRBJ2-5	NA	TGTGCCACCAGCAGAGATATGGAGACCCAGTACTTC	CATSRDMETQYF
TRBD2	TRBV5-1	TRBJ2-1	many	TGCGCCAGCAGCGCGGGACTAGCGGGGATTGATGAGCAGTTCTTC	CASSAGLAGIDEQFF
NA	TRBV2	TRBJ2-5	few	TGTGCCAGCAGTGAAAACACAAACCAAGAGACCCAGTACTTC	CASSENTNQETQYF
NA	TRBV18	TRBJ2-5	NA	TGTGCCAGCTCACCTGAGGGCTTGGAGACCCAGTACTTC	CASSPEGLETQYF
NA	TRBV29-1	TRBJ1-1	few	TGCAGCGTTGAGCCCGGGACACTAAACACTGAAGCTTTCTTT	CSVEPGTLNTEAFF
NA	TRBV7-2	TRBJ2-1	NA	TGTGCCAGCAAACCCTCTAGCGTAACCTACAATGAGCAGTTCTTC	CASKPSSVTYNEQFF
NA	TRBV5-5	TRBJ2-3	many	TGTGCCAGTCTTGGGCATGATACGCAGTATTTT	CASLGHDTQYF
NA	TRBV18	TRBJ2-1	NA	TGTGCCAGCTCACCCCGAGACTTACTCTCCTACAATGAGCAGTTCTTC	CASSPRDLLSYNEQFF
TRBD2	TRBV18	TRBJ2-3	NA	TGTGCCAGCTCCCCCGCGGCGGGAGAAGATACGCAGTATTTT	CASSPAAGEDTQYF
NA	TRBV6-6	TRBJ1-2	NA	TGTGCCAGCAGTGGGGGCCGGGGCTACACCTTC	CASSGGRGYTF
TRBD1	TRBV6-1	TRBJ2-1	few	TGTGCCAGCAGTGAACAACAGGGGTACAATGAGCAGTTCTTC	CASSEQQGYNEQFF
TRBD2	TRBV29-1	TRBJ2-7	few	TGCAGCGTAGCTACGGGGGGATACTACGAGCAGTACTTC	CSVATGGYYEQYF
NA	TRBV11-3	TRBJ2-3	few	TGTGCCAGCAGCTTAGGAGCGGATGGAACAGATACGCAGTATTTT	CASSLGADGTDTQYF
NA	TRBV20-1	TRBJ2-7	NA	TGCAGTGCCAACTACCAGAACGAGCAGTACTTC	CSANYQNEQYF
NA	TRBV7-9	TRBJ1-3	NA	TGTGCCAGCAGCTTAGGCGCGGTTACTGGAAACACCATATATTTT	CASSLGAVTGNTIYF
NA	TRBV6-5	TRBJ2-1	few	TGTGCCATCAGGACAGAGGCCCATGAGCAGTTCTTC	CAIRTEAHEQFF
NA	TRBV2	TRBJ1-5	few	TGTGCCAGCAGTATGGGGAGGGACCAGCCCCAGCATTTT	CASSMGRDQPQHF
NA	TRBV5-1	TRBJ2-4	many	TGCGCCAGCAGCTCGGCAGGGGAAAACATTCAGTACTTC	CASSSAGENIQYF
TRBD1	TRBV4-3	TRBJ1-2	few	TGCGCCAGCAGCCAAGAAAGGGACAGGTCCCTTTCTAACTATGGCTACACCTTC	CASSQERDRSLSNYGYTF
NA	TRBV7-9	TRBJ2-7	NA	TGTGCCAGCAGCTTACCTTCCTACGAGCAGTACTTC	CASSLPSYEQYF
TRBD1	TRBV10-3	TRBJ1-5	NA	TGTGCCATCAGCCCCGGGACAGGGGTAAATCAGCCCCAGCATTTT	CAISPGTGVNQPQHF
TRBD1	TRBV4-1	TRBJ2-1	few	TGCGCCAGCAGCCCTGAAACGGCAGGGACAGGGTATAACAATGAGCAGTTCTTC	CASSPETAGTGYNNEQFF
NA	TRBV23-1	TRBJ2-4	NA	TGCGCCAGCAGTCAATCGGACCGACAGTTCCGGCTAGCCAAAAACATTCAGTACTTC	CASSQSDRQFRLAKNIQYF
NA	TRBV7-9	TRBJ2-2	NA	TGTGCCAGCAGCTCTCCCAGAACAGGGTTGAAAACCGGGGAGCTGTTTTTT	CASSSPRTGLKTGELFF
TRBD2	TRBV7-2	TRBJ2-5	few	TGTGCCAGCAGCCCGGGGGGGAGGCAAGAGACCCAGTACTTC	CASSPGGRQETQYF
NA	TRBV18	TRBJ1-1	few	TGTGCCAGCTCACCACCCCGGACATCCTGGAACACTGAAGCTTTCTTT	CASSPPRTSWNTEAFF
NA	TRBV6-1	TRBJ2-5	NA	TGTGCCAGTGGACTAGCAGGGGGGGAGACCCAGTACTTC	CASGLAGGETQYF
NA	TRBV27	TRBJ1-2	NA	TGTGCCAGCAGTTTATCGGCCGCAAGGGGGTTTGGCTATGGCTACACCTTC	CASSLSAARGFGYGYTF
TRBD1	TRBV30	TRBJ1-3	NA	TGTGCCTGGGACAGGGAAACTGGAAACACCATATATTTT	CAWDRETGNTIYF
NA	TRBV19	TRBJ2-5	NA	TGTGCCAGTAGTGCCCGGGGGGCCGAGACCCAGTACTTC	CASSARGAETQYF
NA	TRBV4-3	TRBJ2-3	NA	TGCGCCAGCAGCCCCCAAGCTAGAGCGGGCCGAGCGACGCAGTATTTT	CASSPQARAGRATQYF